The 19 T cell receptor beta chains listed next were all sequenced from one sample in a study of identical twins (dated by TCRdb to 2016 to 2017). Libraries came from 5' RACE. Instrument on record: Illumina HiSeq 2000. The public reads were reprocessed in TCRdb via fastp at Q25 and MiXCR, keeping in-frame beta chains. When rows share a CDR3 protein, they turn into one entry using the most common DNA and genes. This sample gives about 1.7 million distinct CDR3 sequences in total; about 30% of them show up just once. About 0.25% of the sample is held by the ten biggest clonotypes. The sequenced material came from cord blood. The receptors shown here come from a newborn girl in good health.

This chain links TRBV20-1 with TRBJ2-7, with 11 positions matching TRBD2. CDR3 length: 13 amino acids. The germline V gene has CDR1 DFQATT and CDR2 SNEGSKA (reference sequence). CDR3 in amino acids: CSGIAGGGSEQYF. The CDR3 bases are TGCAGCGGGATAGCGGGAGGGGGAAGCGAGCAGTACTTC.

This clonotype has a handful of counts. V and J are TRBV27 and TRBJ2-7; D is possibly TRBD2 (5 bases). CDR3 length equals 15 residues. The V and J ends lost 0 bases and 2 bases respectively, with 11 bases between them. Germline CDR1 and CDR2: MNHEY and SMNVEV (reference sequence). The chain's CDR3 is CASSLSFGGPYEQYF. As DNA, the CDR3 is TGTGCCAGCAGTTTATCGTTCGGAGGTCCCTACGAGCAGTACTTC.

CDR3 loop: CASSVGGASPLHF. The CDR3 region has the DNA TGTGCCAGCAGCGTAGGGGGCGCTTCACCCCTCCACTTT. V and J are TRBV9 and TRBJ1-6; a weak D match, TRBD1 (5 bases). The CDR3 extends over 13 amino acids. Germline CDR1 SGDLS, CDR2 YYNGEE. The V end was cut by 0 bases, the J end by 9 bases, with 7 bases between.

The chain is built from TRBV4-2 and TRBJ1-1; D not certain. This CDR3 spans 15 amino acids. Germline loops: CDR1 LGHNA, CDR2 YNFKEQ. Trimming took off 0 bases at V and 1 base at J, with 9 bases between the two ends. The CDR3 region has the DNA TGTGCCAGCAGCCAAGAAAGTTCCGCGAACACTGAAGCTTTCTTT. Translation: CASSQESSANTEAFF.

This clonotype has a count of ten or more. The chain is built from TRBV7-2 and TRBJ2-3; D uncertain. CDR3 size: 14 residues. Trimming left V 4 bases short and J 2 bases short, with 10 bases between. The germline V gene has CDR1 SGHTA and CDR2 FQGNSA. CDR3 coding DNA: TGTGCCAGCAGCTCCATGGTGCCCACAGATACGCAGTATTTT. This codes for CASSSMVPTDTQYF. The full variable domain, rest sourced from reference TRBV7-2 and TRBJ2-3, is GAGVSQSPSNKVTEKGKDVELRCDPISGHTALYWYRQSLGQGLEFLIYFQGNSAPDKSGLPSDRFSAERTGGSVSTLTIQRTQQEDSAVYLCASSSMVPTDTQYFGPGTRLTVL.

This CDR3 reads CASSFSGRAGNEQFF. The CDR3 bases are TGTGCCAGCAGCTTTAGCGGGAGGGCCGGAAATGAGCAGTTCTTC. This chain links TRBV7-2 with TRBJ2-1, with 11 bases aligning to TRBD2. J was trimmed by 7 bases and V by 3 bases; bases with no gene match: 5. This CDR3 comprises 15 residues. Per the germline V gene, CDR1 is SGHTA and CDR2 is FQGNSA.

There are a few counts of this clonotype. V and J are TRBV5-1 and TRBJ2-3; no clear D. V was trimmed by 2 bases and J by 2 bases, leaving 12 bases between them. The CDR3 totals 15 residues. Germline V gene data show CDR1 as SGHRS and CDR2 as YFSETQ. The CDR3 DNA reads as TGCGCCAGCAGCTTATTTGGTAGCCCCACAGATACGCAGTATTTT. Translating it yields CASSLFGSPTDTQYF. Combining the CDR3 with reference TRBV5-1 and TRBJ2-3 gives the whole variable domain KAGVTQTPRYLIKTRGQQVTLSCSPISGHRSVSWYQQTPGQGLQFLFEYFSETQRNKGNFPGRFSGRQFSNSRSEMNVSTLELGDSALYLCASSLFGSPTDTQYFGPGTRLTVL.

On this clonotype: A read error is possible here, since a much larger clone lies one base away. The CDR3 coding sequence is TGTGCCACCAGTGAGTCGATCAGAAAGGGTGGCTACACCTTC. Translation gives CATSESIRKGGYTF. The V and J genes are TRBV10-3 and TRBJ1-2; D call uncertain. This CDR3 is 14 amino acids long. Per the germline V gene, CDR1 is ENHRY and CDR2 is SYGVKD.

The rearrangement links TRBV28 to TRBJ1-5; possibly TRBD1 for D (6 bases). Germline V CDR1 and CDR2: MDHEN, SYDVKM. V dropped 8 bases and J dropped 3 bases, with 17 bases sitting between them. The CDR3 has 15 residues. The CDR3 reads CASGATGTLNQPQHF. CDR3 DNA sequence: TGTGCCAGCGGAGCGACCGGGACACTCAATCAGCCCCAGCATTTT.

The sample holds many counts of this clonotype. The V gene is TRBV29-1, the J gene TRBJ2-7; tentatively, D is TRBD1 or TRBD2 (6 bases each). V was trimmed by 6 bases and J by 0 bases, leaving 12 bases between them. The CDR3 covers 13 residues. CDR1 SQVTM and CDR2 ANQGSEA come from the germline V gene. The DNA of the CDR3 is TGCAGCGTCGGGGGCAGAGCCTCCTACGAGCAGTACTTC. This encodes CSVGGRASYEQYF.

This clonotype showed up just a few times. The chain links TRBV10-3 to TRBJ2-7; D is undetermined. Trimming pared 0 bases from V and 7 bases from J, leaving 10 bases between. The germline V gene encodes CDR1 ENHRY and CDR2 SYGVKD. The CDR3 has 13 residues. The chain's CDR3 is CAISESRLNEQYF. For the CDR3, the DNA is TGTGCCATCAGTGAGTCTAGACTCAATGAGCAGTACTTC.

CDR3 nucleotides: TGTGCCAGCAGTCGCACCCCAGCTGGCCACTACAATGAGCAGTTCTTC. The encoded protein is CASSRTPAGHYNEQFF. The chain links TRBV27 to TRBJ2-1; no clear D. The CDR3 covers 16 residues. Trimming removed 5 bases at V and 3 bases at J, with 17 bases between. Germline V gene data show CDR1 as MNHEY and CDR2 as SMNVEV (reference sequence).

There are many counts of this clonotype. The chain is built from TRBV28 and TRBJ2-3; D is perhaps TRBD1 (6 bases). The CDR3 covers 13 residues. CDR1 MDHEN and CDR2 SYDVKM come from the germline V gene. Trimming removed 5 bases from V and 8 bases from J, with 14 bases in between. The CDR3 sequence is CASSPQGFGTQYF. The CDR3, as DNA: TGTGCCAGCAGTCCGCAGGGGTTCGGTACGCAGTATTTT.

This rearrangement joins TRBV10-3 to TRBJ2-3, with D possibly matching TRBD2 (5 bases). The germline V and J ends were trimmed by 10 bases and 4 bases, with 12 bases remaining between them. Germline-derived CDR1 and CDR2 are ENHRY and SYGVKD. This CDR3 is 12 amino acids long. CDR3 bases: TGTGCCACCAGACCTAGCTCAGATACGCAGTATTTT. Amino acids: CATRPSSDTQYF.

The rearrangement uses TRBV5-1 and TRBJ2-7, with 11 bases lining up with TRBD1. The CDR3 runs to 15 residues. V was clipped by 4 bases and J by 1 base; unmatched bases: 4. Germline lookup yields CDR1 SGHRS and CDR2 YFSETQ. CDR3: CASSGGQGGSYEQYF. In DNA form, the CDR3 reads TGCGCCAGCAGCGGGGGACAGGGGGGTTCCTACGAGCAGTACTTC.

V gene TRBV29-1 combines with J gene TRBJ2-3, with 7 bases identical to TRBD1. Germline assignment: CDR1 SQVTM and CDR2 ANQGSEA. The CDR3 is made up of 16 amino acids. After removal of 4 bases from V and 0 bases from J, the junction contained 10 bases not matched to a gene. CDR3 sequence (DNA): TGCAGCGTTGTTCGGGACAGCGTCCTCAGCACAGATACGCAGTATTTT. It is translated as CSVVRDSVLSTDTQYF.

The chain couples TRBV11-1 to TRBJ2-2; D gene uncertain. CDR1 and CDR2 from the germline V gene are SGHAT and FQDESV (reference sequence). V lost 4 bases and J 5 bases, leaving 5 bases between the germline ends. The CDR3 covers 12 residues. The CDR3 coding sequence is TGTGCCAGCAGCTGGGTTACCGGGGAGCTGTTTTTT. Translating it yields CASSWVTGELFF.

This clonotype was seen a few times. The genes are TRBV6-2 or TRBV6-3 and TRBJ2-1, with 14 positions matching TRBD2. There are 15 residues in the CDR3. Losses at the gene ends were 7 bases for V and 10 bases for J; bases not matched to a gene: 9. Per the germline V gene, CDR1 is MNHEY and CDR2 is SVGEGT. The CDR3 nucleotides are TGTGCCAGCAACGACTTAGGACTAGCGGGAGGCGAGCAGTTCTTC. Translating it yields CASNDLGLAGGEQFF.

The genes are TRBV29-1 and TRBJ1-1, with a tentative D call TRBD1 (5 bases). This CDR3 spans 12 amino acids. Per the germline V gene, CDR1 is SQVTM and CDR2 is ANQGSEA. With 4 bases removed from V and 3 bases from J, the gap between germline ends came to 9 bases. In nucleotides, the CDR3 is TGCAGCGTTGTGGGGGAGGACACTGAAGCTTTCTTT. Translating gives CSVVGEDTEAFF.